Presented here are 14 T cell receptor beta chains from one specimen sequenced in a study of shared clonotypes between healthy human individuals (TCRdb year 2020). The library came from the immunoSEQ multiplex PCR assay. This immuneACCESS table, as held by TCRdb, lists in-frame sequences with V and J called but not all clones. Of the missing ones, under half trace to an unresolved V gene in checked studies; the others have no known cause. The sample profile shows around 500,000 clones; more than 65% of them were found once. Jointly, the top ten make up about 13% of the sample. Input material: PBMCs. These receptors all come from a woman aged 40 to 50 in good health. Some clones in this sample may be carry-over from other donors' samples.

CDR3 protein: CASSSPLGLAGTYEQYF. The CDR3 DNA sequence: TGTGCCAGCAGTTCCCCCCTAGGACTAGCGGGAACCTACGAGCAGTACTTC. The J gene is TRBJ2-7, the V gene TRBV27, with 12 bases lining up with TRBD2. V trimming: 4 bases; J trimming: 2 bases; junction bases outside the gene matches: 9. CDR3 length: 17 residues. The germline V gene encodes CDR1 MNHEY and CDR2 SMNVEV (reference sequence).

As for this clone: Given a far larger clone just one base away, this is likely a sequencing read error. This chain uses TRBV28 with TRBJ1-1, with D perhaps matching TRBD1 (5 bases). V gave up 8 bases and J gave up 7 bases, with 17 bases separating them. The CDR3 spans 13 residues. Germline loops: CDR1 MDHEN, CDR2 SYDVKM. The CDR3 spells CASVGVERGEAFF. CDR3 DNA sequence: TGTGCCAGCGTCGGTGTGGAAAGGGGTGAAGCTTTCTTT.

V is TRBV11-1 and J is TRBJ2-2; 7 bases map to TRBD1. V was pared by 9 bases and J by 3 bases, with 10 bases of the junction left unmatched. Germline V lookup: CDR1 SGHAT, CDR2 FQDESV (reference sequence). The CDR3 length is 15 residues. CDR3 sequence reads: CASSVGGLDTGELFF. The CDR3 coding sequence is TGTGCCAGTAGCGTAGGGGGCCTGGACACCGGGGAGCTGTTTTTT.

This clone was seen only a few times. J is TRBJ2-5 and V is TRBV15; 8 nucleotides align to TRBD1. This CDR3 comprises 14 residues. Trimming cost V 3 bases and J 5 bases; bases outside gene matches: 5. Germline CDR1 and CDR2: LNHNV and YYDKDF (reference sequence). The CDR3 DNA is TGTGCCACCAGCAGTCACAGGGGGGTGGAGACCCAGTACTTC. Amino acid sequence: CATSSHRGVETQYF.

This clone was seen only a few times. The rearrangement joins TRBV15 to TRBJ1-3; D gene uncertain. There are 12 residues in the CDR3. In germline, CDR1 is LNHNV, CDR2 YYDKDF (reference sequence). V was pared by 3 bases and J by 0 bases, with 0 bases between. The CDR3 loop is CATSSSGNTIYF. The DNA for the CDR3 is TGTGCCACCAGCAGCTCTGGAAACACCATATATTTT.

This clone was seen only a few times. The chain employs TRBV5-4 and TRBJ2-1; D may be TRBD2 (5 bases). Trimming pared 3 bases from V and 5 bases from J, leaving 12 bases between. Germline lookup yields CDR1 SGHNT and CDR2 YYREEE (reference sequence). This CDR3 has 14 amino acids. Here the CDR3 reads CASSSRRTDNEQFF. The CDR3 DNA reads TGTGCCAGCAGCTCGAGAAGGACTGACAATGAGCAGTTCTTC.

The chain recombines TRBV19 with TRBJ2-7, with 8 bases matching TRBD2. Germline CDR1 reads LNHDA; CDR2 reads SQIVND (reference sequence). The CDR3 is 12 residues long. V dropped 7 bases and J dropped 2; count of bases not matched to a gene: 1. The chain's CDR3 is CASTGRAYEQYF. The CDR3 bases are TGTGCCAGTACCGGGAGGGCCTACGAGCAGTACTTC.

The CDR3 region has the DNA TGTGCCAGCAGCGGAGGACCCTACGAGCAGTACTTC. Amino acids: CASSGGPYEQYF. This chain links TRBV6-1 with TRBJ2-7, with a possible D match to TRBD2 (5 bases). V was cut by 6 bases and J by 2 bases, with 8 bases left in between. There are 12 residues in the CDR3. The germline CDR1 and CDR2 sequences are MNHNS and SASEGT.

This chain links TRBV6-5 with TRBJ1-3; TRBD1 is a possible D gene (5 bases). Germline CDR1 and CDR2: MNHEY and SVGAGI. V was pared by 4 bases and J by 0 bases, with 7 bases between. This CDR3 contains 14 residues. CDR3 amino acids: CASSWGSSGNTIYF. The CDR3 coding sequence is TGTGCCAGCAGTTGGGGGAGCTCTGGAAACACCATATATTTT.

The table lists this clone with a count of one. The chain has TRBV28 and TRBJ1-1, with 9 bases fitting TRBD1. Germline-derived CDR1 and CDR2 are MDHEN and SYDVKM. V shed 5 bases, J shed 2 bases, and the junction held 6 bases outside the gene matches. This CDR3 region has 15 residues. The CDR3, as DNA: TGTGCCAGCAGTCCCTCACAGGGGGCAAACACTGAAGCTTTCTTT. Its protein is CASSPSQGANTEAFF.

Remarks on this clone: The likely explanation is a read error, given a far larger clone one base away. The rearrangement links TRBV29-1 to TRBJ2-5; D might be TRBD1 or TRBD2, each matching 6 bases. Gene TRBJ2-7 matches the end of the DNA better, so the J call may be wrong. Germline V gene lookup returns CDR1 SQVTM and CDR2 ANQGSEA. The CDR3 is 14 amino acids. The CDR3 sequence: CGVGAGREPYEQYF. The CDR3 DNA reads TGCGGCGTGGGGGCTGGGCGGGAACCCTACGAGCAGTACTTC.

The chain combines TRBV30 with TRBJ1-4; the match to TRBD1 covers 8 bases. Germline V gives CDR1 GTSNPN, CDR2 SVGIG (reference sequence). The ends lost 2 bases at V and 8 bases at J; junction bases unmatched: 13. The CDR3 sequence is 16 residues long. The CDR3 sequence is CAWSRQGRDFREKLFF. CDR3 coding DNA: TGTGCCTGGAGTCGACAGGGGCGTGATTTTCGGGAAAAACTGTTTTTT.

The rearrangement links TRBV28 to TRBJ2-1; 8 bases agree with TRBD2. The ends lost 3 bases at V and 6 bases at J; junction bases unmatched: 1. There are 13 residues in the CDR3. Germline CDR1 MDHEN, CDR2 SYDVKM. CDR3 nucleotide sequence: TGTGCCAGCAGTTTCGGGAGGGGCAATGAGCAGTTCTTC. The encoded protein is CASSFGRGNEQFF.

Worth noting for this clone: A far larger clone is one base from this, pointing to a likely read error. The chain has TRBV4-1 and TRBJ2-3; D perhaps matches TRBD1 (5 bases). The CDR3 consists of 18 residues. Germline CDR1 MGHRA, CDR2 YSYEKL. The CDR3 here is CASSQDVPGPTGVDSQYF. For the CDR3, the DNA is TGCGCCAGCAGCCAAGATGTACCAGGGCCAACTGGGGTAGATTCGCAGTATTTT.